The next 13 T cell receptor beta chains were all read from a single sample in a study of immune heterogeneity within non-small cell lung tumors. Bulk tumor gDNA, around 630 ng per sample, served as the TCR template. Taken during surgery, several biopsies per primary tumor were spaced as far apart as possible within the tumor mass. Each patient presented with untreated, newly diagnosed non-small cell lung cancer and received curative surgery. Amplification of the TCR beta CDR3 was achieved through multiplex PCR with 32 V and 13 J primers. Via MiXCR, TCRdb re-called the multiplex PCR reads, giving one row per CDR3 protein. The repertoire holds fewer than 15,000 distinct CDR3 sequences, with about 23% as singletons. Sequenced material: lung tumor tissue. These receptors all stem from a man between 50 and 59 years old with non-small cell lung cancer.

Within the sample, this clonotype is medium-sized (0.01 to 0.1%). CDR3 amino acids: CASSLTRGYEQYF. CDR3 nucleotide sequence: TGTGCCAGCAGTTTGACCAGGGGGTACGAGCAGTACTTC. The chain carries TRBV27 and TRBJ2-7, with 7 bases matching TRBD1. Per germline, CDR1 MNHEY and CDR2 SMNVEV (reference sequence). With 3 bases clipped from V and 4 bases from J, the junction kept 3 bases outside the gene matches. The CDR3 contains 13 residues.

The sample holds many counts of this clonotype. The chain couples TRBV5-1 to TRBJ2-5, with D perhaps TRBD1 (5 bases). Germline V gives CDR1 SGHRS, CDR2 YFSETQ. CDR3 size: 13 residues. V lost 5 bases and J lost 5, with 13 bases in between. The CDR3 DNA follows: TGCGCCAGCAGTTCAGGGATATCGGAGACCCAGTACTTC. Translated, it gives CASSSGISETQYF.

This clonotype was detected a few times. Just one base apart from a much larger clone, this may be a read error. This sequence joins TRBV27 and TRBJ1-4; TRBD1 agrees at 7 bases. Unmatched junction bases numbered 10, after V lost 2 bases and J lost 7 bases. The CDR3 extends over 16 amino acids. Germline lookup yields CDR1 MNHEY and CDR2 SMNVEV (reference sequence). The DNA for the CDR3 is TGTGCCAGCAGTTTACGGTCCGTGACAGGGCTTGAAAAACTGTTTTTT. Amino acid sequence: CASSLRSVTGLEKLFF. The whole variable domain, filled in from reference TRBV27 and TRBJ1-4, reads EAQVTQNPRYLITVTGKKLTVTCSQNMNHEYMSWYRQDPGLGLRQIYYSMNVEVTDKGDVPEGYKVSRKEKRNFPLILESPSPNQTSLYFCASSLRSVTGLEKLFFGSGTQLSVL.

With respect to this clonotype: This may come from a read error, since a much larger clone is one base off. The chain links TRBV30 to TRBJ2-2, with a weak D call TRBD2 (6 bases). Germline CDR1 GTSNPN, CDR2 SVGIG (reference sequence). The V and J ends lost 3 bases and 6 bases respectively, with 17 bases between them. The CDR3 length is 15 residues. CDR3 amino acids: CAWRPGTSKSGELFF. CDR3 coding DNA: TGTGCCTGGAGACCCGGGACTTCTAAATCCGGGGAGCTGTTTTTT. Together with reference TRBV30 and TRBJ2-2, the CDR3 gives the full variable domain: SQTIHQWPATLVQPVGSPLSLECTVEGTSNPNLYWYRQAAGRGLQLLFYSVGIGQISSEVPQNLSASRPQDRQFILSSKKLLLSDSGFYLCAWRPGTSKSGELFFGEGSRLTVL.

The V gene is TRBV10-1, the J gene TRBJ2-2; weak D call: TRBD2 (5 bases). The CDR3 has 15 amino acids. The germline CDR1 and CDR2 sequences are WNHNN and SYGVQD (reference sequence). V was shortened by 8 bases and J by 6 bases, with 19 bases between the two germline ends. The CDR3 protein is CASGELGYGAGELFF. CDR3 DNA: TGCGCCAGCGGGGAGCTAGGGTACGGAGCCGGGGAGCTGTTTTTT.

There are a few counts of this clonotype. This may be a read error, as it is one base from a much larger clone. The chain couples TRBV30 to TRBJ2-2; D unresolved. The V and J ends lost 6 bases and 6 bases respectively, with 8 bases between them. CDR3 length: 11 amino acids. The germline V gene encodes CDR1 GTSNPN and CDR2 SVGIG (reference sequence). The CDR3 region is CACNAAGELFF. The CDR3 DNA reads as TGTGCCTGTAACGCGGCCGGGGAGCTGTTTTTT.

In regard to this clonotype: A clone one base away is much larger, so this may be a read error. The chain couples TRBV12-3 or TRBV12-4 to TRBJ2-1, with 9 bases fitting TRBD2. The CDR3 extends over 15 amino acids. The V gene end was trimmed by 5 bases and the J gene end by 6 bases; junction bases not matched to a gene: 8. The CDR3 sequence is CASSPTLAGSNEQFF. CDR3 nucleotides: TGTGCCAGCAGTCCCACCCTAGCGGGGTCCAATGAGCAGTTCTTC.

This clonotype has a handful of counts. The chain joins TRBV5-1 to TRBJ2-2; 7 bases are a match to TRBD2. Trimming cost V 7 bases and J 4 bases; bases outside gene matches: 10. The CDR3 has 15 amino acids. Germline CDR1 and CDR2: SGHRS and YFSETQ. The CDR3 sequence: CASCASGLFTGELFF. The CDR3 DNA is TGCGCCAGCTGCGCTAGCGGACTCTTCACCGGGGAGCTGTTTTTT.

The chain joins TRBV28 to TRBJ2-1; 7 bases are shared with TRBD2. Germline trimming cut 5 bases from V and 6 bases from J; bases unmatched to any gene: 10. Germline V lookup: CDR1 MDHEN, CDR2 SYDVKM. The CDR3 contains 15 residues. The CDR3: CASSLAADLCNEQFF. CDR3 bases: TGTGCCAGCAGTCTAGCGGCAGATCTCTGCAATGAGCAGTTCTTC.

The chain is built from TRBV5-1 and TRBJ2-5; unclear D gene. Trimming cost V 3 bases and J 5 bases, with 14 bases left between them. The CDR3 loop spans 14 amino acids. Looked up from germline, CDR1 is SGHRS and CDR2 is YFSETQ. The CDR3 bases are TGCGCCAGCAGCTCCGTGGGAAGTAAGGAGACCCAGTACTTC. Translated, it gives CASSSVGSKETQYF.

This clonotype has at least ten counts. The V call is TRBV7-8, the J call TRBJ1-4; TRBD1 agrees at 9 bases. Losses at the gene ends were 3 bases for V and 7 bases for J; bases not matched to a gene: 9. The CDR3 spans 16 residues. Germline V CDR1 and CDR2: SGHVS, FQNEAQ. DNA for the CDR3: TGTGCCAGCAGCTTTATACCGGGACAGGGCGGTGAAAAACTGTTTTTT. Its protein product is CASSFIPGQGGEKLFF.

With regard to this clonotype: This clone may be a read error of a much larger clone one base away. The genes are TRBV2 and TRBJ2-6, with D uncertain. V shed 5 bases and J shed 1 base, with 9 bases lying between them. This CDR3 contains 15 residues. Germline CDR1 is SNHLY and CDR2 is FYNNEI. The CDR3 protein is CASSLQISGANVLTF. CDR3 nucleotides: TGTGCCAGCAGTCTACAGATTTCTGGGGCCAACGTCCTGACTTTC.

This clonotype occurred many times. This chain joins TRBV10-3 and TRBJ2-7, with D perhaps matching TRBD1 (6 bases). The CDR3 consists of 14 residues. V was shortened by 10 bases and J by 0 bases, with 16 bases between the two germline ends. CDR1 ENHRY and CDR2 SYGVKD come from the germline V gene. The CDR3 is CANARDMGSYEQYF. Here the CDR3 DNA reads TGTGCCAACGCCCGGGACATGGGCTCCTACGAGCAGTACTTC.